This T cell receptor beta chain was retrieved from a study of T cell repertoires in cytomegalovirus infection. The overall study: Public TCR beta signatures provided an indication of both CMV infection and a matching HLA type. The study's findings and limits: The study found HLA-C-restricted CMV-specific TCR beta clonotypes dominating the ex vivo response. Individuals carrying CMV plus the relevant HLA were identified by cumulative frequency of public TCR beta families.

The sample holds many counts of this clonotype. Antigen specificity is unknown. V lost 4 bases and J lost 6, with 12 bases in between. Germline CDR1 SGHTA, CDR2 FQGNSA. This CDR3 is 13 amino acids long. Each CDR3 protein is one row after TCRdb ran MiXCR on the reads. The sample shows 360,000 or so distinct CDR3 sequences, roughly 34% of them seen only once. This clonotype was sampled from a human donor in good health (CMV status not recorded). Some clones in this sample may be carry-over from other donors' samples. Source: cultured PBMCs, taken from culture after CMV antigen stimulation. The chain links TRBV7-2 to TRBJ1-1; no reliable D call. The CDR3: CASSSADGAEAFF. The CDR3 DNA follows: TGTGCCAGCAGCTCTGCCGACGGGGCTGAAGCTTTCTTT.